Below, one T cell receptor beta chain is given with its context. The record originates from a study of blood T cell repertoires in COVID-19. The germline CDR1 and CDR2 sequences are SQVTM and ANQGSEA. The CDR3 has 13 residues. Trimming stripped 5 bases from V and 5 bases from J, with 13 bases between. Method: immunoSEQ multiplex PCR; TCRdb's copy keeps in-frame clones and lacks some. The data contain 35,000 to 45,000 clones, roughly nine tenths of them seen just once; the ten biggest clones take up 20%. V usage is TRBV29-1 and J usage is TRBJ2-1; possibly TRBD2 for D (6 bases). The sample taken for sequencing was peripheral blood. The TCR was taken from a man aged 60 to 69 with acute or convalescent COVID-19. The CDR3 sequence: CSVTRTINNEQFF. In DNA form, the CDR3 reads TGCAGCGTTACGAGGACTATCAACAATGAGCAGTTCTTC.